This T cell receptor (beta chain) was captured by sequencing in a study of T-cell memory formation after mild COVID-19. Germline values: CDR1 SGHTA, CDR2 FQGTGA. The CDR3 extends over 15 amino acids. The V end lost 2 bases, the J end lost 2 bases, and 12 bases lay between the germline ends. TCRdb reanalysed the 5' RACE reads using MiXCR and keeps one entry per CDR3 protein. The sample consists of 300,000 or so distinct CDR3 sequences, around 15% of them appearing once. J is TRBJ2-5 and V is TRBV7-3, with D perhaps TRBD1 (6 bases). Source material: PBMCs or a T cell subset sorted from them (not recorded which). The sequence derives from a man aged 18 to 30 who had mild COVID-19 (a few samples of this study predate the infection). Cell type and time point are not known. CDR3 bases: TGTGCCAGCAGCTTACAGGGGTCCGTACAAGAGACCCAGTACTTC. Translating gives CASSLQGSVQETQYF.